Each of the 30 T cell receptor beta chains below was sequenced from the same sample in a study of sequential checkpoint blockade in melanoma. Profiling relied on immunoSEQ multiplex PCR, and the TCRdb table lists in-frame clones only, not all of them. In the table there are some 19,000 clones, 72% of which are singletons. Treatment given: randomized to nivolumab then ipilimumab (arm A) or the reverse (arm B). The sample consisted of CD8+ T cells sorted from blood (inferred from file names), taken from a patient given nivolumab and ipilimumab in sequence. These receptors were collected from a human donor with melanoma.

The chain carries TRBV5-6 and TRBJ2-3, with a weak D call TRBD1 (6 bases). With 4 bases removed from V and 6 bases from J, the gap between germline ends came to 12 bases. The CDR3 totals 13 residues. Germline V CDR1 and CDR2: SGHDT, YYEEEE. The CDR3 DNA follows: TGTGCCAGCAGCGAGGGCCAGGGGGATACGCAGTATTTT. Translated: CASSEGQGDTQYF.

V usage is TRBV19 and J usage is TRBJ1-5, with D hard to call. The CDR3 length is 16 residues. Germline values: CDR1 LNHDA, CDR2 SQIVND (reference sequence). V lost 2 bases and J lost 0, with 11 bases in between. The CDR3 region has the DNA TGTGCCAGTAGTATAATACAGTCCTATAGCAATCAGCCCCAGCATTTT. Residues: CASSIIQSYSNQPQHF.

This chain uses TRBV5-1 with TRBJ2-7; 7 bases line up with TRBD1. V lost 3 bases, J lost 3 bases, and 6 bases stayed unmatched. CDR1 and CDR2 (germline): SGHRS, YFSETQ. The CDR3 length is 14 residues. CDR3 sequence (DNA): TGCGCCAGCAGCTCGGACAGGAATCTCTACGAGCAGTACTTC. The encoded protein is CASSSDRNLYEQYF.

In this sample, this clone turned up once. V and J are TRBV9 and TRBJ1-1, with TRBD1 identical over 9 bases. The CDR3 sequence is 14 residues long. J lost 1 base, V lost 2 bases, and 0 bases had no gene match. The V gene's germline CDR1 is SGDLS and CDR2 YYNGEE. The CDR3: CASSVTGGNTEAFF. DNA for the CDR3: TGTGCCAGCAGCGTGACAGGGGGGAACACTGAAGCTTTCTTT. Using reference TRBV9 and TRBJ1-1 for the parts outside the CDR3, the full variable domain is DSGVTQTPKHLITATGQRVTLRCSPRSGDLSVYWYQQSLDQGLQFLIQYYNGEERAKGNILERFSAQQFPDLHSELNLSSLELGDSALYFCASSVTGGNTEAFFGQGTRLTVV.

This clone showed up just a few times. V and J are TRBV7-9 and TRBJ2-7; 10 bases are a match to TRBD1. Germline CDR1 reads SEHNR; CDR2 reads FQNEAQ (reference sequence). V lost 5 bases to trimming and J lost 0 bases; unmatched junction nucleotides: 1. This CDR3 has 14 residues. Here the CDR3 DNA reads TGTGCCAGCAGCGGGACAGGGGACTCCTACGAGCAGTACTTC. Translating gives CASSGTGDSYEQYF. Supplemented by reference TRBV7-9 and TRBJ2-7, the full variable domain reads DTGVSQNPRHKITKRGQNVTFRCDPISEHNRLYWYRQTLGQGPEFLTYFQNEAQLEKSRLLSDRFSAERPKGSFSTLEIQRTEQGDSAMYLCASSGTGDSYEQYFGPGTRLTVT.

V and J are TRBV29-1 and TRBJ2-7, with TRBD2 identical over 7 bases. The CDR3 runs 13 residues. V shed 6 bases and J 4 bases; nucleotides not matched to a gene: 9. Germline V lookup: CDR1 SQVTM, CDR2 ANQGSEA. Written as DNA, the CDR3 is TGCAGCGTCCTAAGGCAGGGAGGGTACGAGCAGTACTTC. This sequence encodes CSVLRQGGYEQYF.

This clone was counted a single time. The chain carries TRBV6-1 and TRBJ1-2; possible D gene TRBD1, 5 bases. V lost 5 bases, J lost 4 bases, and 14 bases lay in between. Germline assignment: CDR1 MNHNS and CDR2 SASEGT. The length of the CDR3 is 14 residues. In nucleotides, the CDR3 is TGTGCCAGCAGTCCAACCGGGACTGCCTATGGCTACACCTTC. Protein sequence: CASSPTGTAYGYTF.

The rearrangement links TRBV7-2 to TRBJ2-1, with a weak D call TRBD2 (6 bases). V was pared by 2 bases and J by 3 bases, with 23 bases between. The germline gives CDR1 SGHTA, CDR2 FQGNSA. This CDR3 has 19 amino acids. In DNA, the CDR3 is TGTGCCAGCAGCTTACGGGCAGTGGGAGGTACGATTGGCTACAATGAGCAGTTCTTC. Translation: CASSLRAVGGTIGYNEQFF.

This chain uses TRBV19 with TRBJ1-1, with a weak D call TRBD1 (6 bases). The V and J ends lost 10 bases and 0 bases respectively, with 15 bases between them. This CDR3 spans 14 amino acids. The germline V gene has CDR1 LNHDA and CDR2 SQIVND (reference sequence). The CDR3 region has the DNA TGTGCCACCCTCCAGGACAGCATGAACACTGAAGCTTTCTTT. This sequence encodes CATLQDSMNTEAFF.

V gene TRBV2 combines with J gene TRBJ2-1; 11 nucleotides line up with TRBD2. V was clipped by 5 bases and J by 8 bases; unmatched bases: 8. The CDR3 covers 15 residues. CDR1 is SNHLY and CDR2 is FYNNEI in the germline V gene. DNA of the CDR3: TGTGCCAGCAGTTCGGATAGCGGGAGGGTCGATGAGCAGTTCTTC. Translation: CASSSDSGRVDEQFF.

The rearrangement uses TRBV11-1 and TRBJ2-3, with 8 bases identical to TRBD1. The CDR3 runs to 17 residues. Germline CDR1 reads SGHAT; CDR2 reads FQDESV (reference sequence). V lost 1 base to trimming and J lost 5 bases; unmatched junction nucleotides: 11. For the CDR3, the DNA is TGTGCCAGCAGCTTAGGGACAGGGAGTTACCGTCAAGATACGCAGTATTTT. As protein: CASSLGTGSYRQDTQYF.

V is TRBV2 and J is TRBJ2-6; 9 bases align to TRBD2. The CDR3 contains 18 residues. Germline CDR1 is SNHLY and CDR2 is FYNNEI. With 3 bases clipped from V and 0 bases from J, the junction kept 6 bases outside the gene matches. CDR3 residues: CASSDPSGTSSGANVLTF. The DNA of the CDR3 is TGTGCCAGCAGTGATCCTAGCGGGACCTCCTCTGGGGCCAACGTCCTGACTTTC.

The CDR3, as DNA: TGTGCCAGCAGCCCAGCGGCCCCGGGTTTTGGGGGGGAGCAGTACTTC. Translated, it gives CASSPAAPGFGGEQYF. The gene calls are TRBV13 and TRBJ2-7; D perhaps matches TRBD2 (6 bases). The CDR3 is 16 residues long. The germline gives CDR1 PRHDT, CDR2 FYEKMQ (reference sequence). V was pared by 5 bases and J by 7 bases, with 24 bases between.

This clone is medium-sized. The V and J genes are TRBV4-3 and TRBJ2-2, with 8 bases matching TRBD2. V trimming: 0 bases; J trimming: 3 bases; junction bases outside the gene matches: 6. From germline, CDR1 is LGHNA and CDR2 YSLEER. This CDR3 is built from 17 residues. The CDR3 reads CASSQDREGLDTGELFF. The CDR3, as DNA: TGCGCCAGCAGCCAAGATCGGGAGGGCTTGGACACCGGGGAGCTGTTTTTT.

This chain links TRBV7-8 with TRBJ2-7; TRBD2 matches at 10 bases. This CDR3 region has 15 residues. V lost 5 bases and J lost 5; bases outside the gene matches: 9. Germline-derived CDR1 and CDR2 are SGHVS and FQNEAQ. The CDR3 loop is CASSPPGLAHHEQYF. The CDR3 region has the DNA TGTGCCAGCAGCCCACCGGGACTAGCGCACCACGAGCAGTACTTC.

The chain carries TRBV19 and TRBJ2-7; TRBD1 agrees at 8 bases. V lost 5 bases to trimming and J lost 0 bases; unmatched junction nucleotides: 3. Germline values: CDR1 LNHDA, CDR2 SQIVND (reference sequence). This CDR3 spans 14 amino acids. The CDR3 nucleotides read TGTGCCAGTAGTCGGACAGGGAGCTCCTACGAGCAGTACTTC. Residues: CASSRTGSSYEQYF.

CDR3 in DNA: TGTGCCAGCAGCGGAGGGACTAGCGGGTTCTACGAGCAGTACTTC. Protein: CASSGGTSGFYEQYF. The chain has TRBV13 and TRBJ2-7, with 12 bases aligning to TRBD2. The germline V gene has CDR1 PRHDT and CDR2 FYEKMQ (reference sequence). Trimming took 5 bases from V and 3 from J; bases not matched to a gene: 5. The CDR3 sequence is 15 residues long.

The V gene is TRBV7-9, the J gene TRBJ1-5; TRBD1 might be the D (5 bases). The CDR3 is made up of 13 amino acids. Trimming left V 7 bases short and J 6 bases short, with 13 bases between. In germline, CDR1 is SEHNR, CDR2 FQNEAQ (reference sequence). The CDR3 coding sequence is TGTGCCAGCACTGTGGGGGGAGGTCAGCCCCAGCATTTT. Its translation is CASTVGGGQPQHF.

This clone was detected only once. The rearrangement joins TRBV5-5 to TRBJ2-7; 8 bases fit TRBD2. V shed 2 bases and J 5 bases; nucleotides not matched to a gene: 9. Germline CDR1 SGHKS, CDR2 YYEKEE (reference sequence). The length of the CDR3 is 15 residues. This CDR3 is CASSLTGGRIDEQYF. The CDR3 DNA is TGTGCCAGCAGCTTAACGGGGGGGCGCATCGACGAGCAGTACTTC.

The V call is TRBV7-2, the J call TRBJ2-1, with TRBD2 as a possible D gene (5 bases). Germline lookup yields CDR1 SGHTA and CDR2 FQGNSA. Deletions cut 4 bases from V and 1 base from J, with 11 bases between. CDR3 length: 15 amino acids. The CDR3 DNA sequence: TGTGCCAGCAGCTCGGACTTATCTTCCTACAATGAGCAGTTCTTC. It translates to CASSSDLSSYNEQFF.

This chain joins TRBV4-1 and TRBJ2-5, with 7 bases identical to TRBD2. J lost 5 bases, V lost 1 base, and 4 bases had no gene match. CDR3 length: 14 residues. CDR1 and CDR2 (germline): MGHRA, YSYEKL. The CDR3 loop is CASSQGGGKETQYF. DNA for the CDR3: TGCGCCAGCAGCCAAGGGGGGGGTAAGGAGACCCAGTACTTC.

CDR3 DNA: TGCGCCAGCAGTGAGTCGACAGGGGCGGATCCTAATGAAAAACTGTTTTTT. It codes for CASSESTGADPNEKLFF. The chain couples TRBV10-1 to TRBJ1-4, with TRBD1 matching over 8 bases. The CDR3 sequence is 17 residues long. Per germline, CDR1 WNHNN and CDR2 SYGVQD (reference sequence). V trimming: 0 bases; J trimming: 3 bases; junction bases outside the gene matches: 6.

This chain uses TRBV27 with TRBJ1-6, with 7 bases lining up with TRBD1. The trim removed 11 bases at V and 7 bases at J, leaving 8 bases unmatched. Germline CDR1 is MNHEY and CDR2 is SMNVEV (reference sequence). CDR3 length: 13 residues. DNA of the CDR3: TGTGCCGCCGGCAACAGGGGCAATTCACCCCTCCACTTT. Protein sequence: CAAGNRGNSPLHF.

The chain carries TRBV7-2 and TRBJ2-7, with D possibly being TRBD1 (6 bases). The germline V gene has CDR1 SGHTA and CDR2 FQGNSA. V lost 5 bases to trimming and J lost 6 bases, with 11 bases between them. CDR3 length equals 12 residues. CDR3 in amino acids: CASSRTAGEQYF. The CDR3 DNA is TGTGCCAGCAGCCGGACAGCCGGCGAGCAGTACTTC.

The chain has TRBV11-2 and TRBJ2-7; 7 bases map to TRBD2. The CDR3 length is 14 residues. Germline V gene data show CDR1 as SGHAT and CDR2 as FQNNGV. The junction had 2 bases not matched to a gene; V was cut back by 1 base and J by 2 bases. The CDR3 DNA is TGTGCCAGCAGCTTAGGGGGGAGGGCCTACGAGCAGTACTTC. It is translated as CASSLGGRAYEQYF.

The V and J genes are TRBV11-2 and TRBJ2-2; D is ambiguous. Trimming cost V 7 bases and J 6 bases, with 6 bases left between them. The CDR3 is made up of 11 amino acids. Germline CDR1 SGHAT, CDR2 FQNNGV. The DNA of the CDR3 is TGTGCCAGCACTTCCCCCGGGGAGCTGTTTTTT. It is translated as CASTSPGELFF.

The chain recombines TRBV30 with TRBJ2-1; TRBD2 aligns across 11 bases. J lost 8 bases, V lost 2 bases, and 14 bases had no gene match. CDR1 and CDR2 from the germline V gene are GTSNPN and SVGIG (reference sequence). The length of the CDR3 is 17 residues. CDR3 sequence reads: CAWSPSGGPYLLDEQFF. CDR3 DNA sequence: TGTGCCTGGAGTCCTAGCGGGGGGCCGTATTTGTTGGATGAGCAGTTCTTC.

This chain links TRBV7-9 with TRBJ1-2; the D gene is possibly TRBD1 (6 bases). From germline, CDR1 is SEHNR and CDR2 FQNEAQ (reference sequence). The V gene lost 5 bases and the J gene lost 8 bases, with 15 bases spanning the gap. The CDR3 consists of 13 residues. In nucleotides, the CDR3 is TGTGCCAGCAGCCATGGGACAATTCTGGGCTACACCTTC. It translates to CASSHGTILGYTF. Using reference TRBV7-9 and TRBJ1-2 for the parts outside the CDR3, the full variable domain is DTGVSQNPRHKITKRGQNVTFRCDPISEHNRLYWYRQTLGQGPEFLTYFQNEAQLEKSRLLSDRFSAERPKGSFSTLEIQRTEQGDSAMYLCASSHGTILGYTFGSGTRLTVV.

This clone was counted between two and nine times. CDR3 sequence reads: CASSPGQDGNSPLHF. The CDR3 coding sequence is TGTGCCAGCAGCCCGGGACAGGATGGCAATTCACCCCTCCACTTT. This chain connects TRBV7-6 to TRBJ1-6; TRBD1 aligns across 8 bases. The CDR3 sequence is 15 residues long. Germline V gene lookup returns CDR1 SGHVS and CDR2 FNYEAQ. J gave up 7 bases and V 5 bases, and 7 bases lay outside the gene matches.

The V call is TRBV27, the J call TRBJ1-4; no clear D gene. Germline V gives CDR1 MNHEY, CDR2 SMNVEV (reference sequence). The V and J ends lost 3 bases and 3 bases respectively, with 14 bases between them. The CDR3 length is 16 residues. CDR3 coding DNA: TGTGCCAGCAGTTTTTTATCAGGTGTCGCTAATGAAAAACTGTTTTTT. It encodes CASSFLSGVANEKLFF.